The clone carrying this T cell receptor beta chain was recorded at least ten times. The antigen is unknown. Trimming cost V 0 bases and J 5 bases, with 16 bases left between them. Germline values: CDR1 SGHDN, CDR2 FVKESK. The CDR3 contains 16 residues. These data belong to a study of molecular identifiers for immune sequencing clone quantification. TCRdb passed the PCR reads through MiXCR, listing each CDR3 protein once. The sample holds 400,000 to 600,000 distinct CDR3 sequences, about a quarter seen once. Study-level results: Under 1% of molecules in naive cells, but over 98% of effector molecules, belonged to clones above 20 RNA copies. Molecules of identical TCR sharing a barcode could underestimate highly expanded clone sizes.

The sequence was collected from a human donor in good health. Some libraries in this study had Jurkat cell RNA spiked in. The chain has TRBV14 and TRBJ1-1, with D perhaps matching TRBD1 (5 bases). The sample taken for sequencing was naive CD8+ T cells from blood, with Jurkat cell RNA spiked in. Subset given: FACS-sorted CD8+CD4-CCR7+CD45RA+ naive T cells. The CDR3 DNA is TGTGCCAGCAGCCAAGATCCAAGGGGATATGGGACTGAAGCTTTCTTT. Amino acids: CASSQDPRGYGTEAFF.